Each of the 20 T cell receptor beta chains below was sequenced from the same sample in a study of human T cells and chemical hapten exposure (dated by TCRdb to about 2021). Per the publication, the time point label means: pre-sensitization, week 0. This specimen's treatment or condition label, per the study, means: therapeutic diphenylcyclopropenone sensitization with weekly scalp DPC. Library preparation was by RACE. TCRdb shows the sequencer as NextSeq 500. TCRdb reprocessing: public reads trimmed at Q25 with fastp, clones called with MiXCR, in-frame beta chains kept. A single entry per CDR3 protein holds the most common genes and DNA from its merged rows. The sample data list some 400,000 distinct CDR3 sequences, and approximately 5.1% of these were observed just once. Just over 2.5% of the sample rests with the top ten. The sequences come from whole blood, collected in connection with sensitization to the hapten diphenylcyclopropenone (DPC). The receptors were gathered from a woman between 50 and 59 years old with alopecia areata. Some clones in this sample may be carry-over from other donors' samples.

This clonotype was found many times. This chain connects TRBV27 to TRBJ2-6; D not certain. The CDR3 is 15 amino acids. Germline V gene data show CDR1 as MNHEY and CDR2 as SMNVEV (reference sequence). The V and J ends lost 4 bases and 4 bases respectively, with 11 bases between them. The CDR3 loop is CASSSLRMGANVLTF. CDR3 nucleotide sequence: TGTGCCAGCAGTTCACTTAGGATGGGGGCCAACGTCCTGACTTTC.

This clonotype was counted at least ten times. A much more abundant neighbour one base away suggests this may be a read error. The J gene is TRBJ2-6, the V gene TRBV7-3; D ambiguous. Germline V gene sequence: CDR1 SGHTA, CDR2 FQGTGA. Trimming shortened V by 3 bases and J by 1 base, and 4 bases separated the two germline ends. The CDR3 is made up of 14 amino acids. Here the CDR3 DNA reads TGTGCCAGCAGCTTGTGGTCTGGGGCCAACGTCCTGACTTTC. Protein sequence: CASSLWSGANVLTF.

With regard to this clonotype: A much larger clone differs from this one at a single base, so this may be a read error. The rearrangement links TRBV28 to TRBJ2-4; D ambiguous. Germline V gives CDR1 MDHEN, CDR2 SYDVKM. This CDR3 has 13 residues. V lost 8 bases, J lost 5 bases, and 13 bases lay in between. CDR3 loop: CASLEIDQNIQYF. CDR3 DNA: TGTGCCAGCCTAGAAATTGACCAAAACATTCAGTACTTC.

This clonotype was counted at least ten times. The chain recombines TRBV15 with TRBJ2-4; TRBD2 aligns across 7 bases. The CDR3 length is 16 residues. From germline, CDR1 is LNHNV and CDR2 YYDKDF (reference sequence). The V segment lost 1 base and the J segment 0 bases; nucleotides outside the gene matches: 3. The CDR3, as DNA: TGTGCCACCAGCAGAGGGGAGGGGATAGCCAAAAACATTCAGTACTTC. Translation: CATSRGEGIAKNIQYF.

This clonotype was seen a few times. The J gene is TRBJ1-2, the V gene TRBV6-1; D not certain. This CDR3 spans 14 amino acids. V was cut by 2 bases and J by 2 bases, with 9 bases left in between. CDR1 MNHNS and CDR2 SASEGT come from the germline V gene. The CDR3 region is CASSERAANYGYTF. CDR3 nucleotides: TGTGCCAGCAGTGAAAGAGCTGCCAACTATGGCTACACCTTC.

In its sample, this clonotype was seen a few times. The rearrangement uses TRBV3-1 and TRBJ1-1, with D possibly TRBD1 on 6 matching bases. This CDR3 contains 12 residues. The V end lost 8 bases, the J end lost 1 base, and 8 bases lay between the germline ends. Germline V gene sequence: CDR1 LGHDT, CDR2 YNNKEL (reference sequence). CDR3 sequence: CASGQPNTEAFF. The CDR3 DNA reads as TGTGCCAGCGGACAGCCGAACACTGAAGCTTTCTTT.

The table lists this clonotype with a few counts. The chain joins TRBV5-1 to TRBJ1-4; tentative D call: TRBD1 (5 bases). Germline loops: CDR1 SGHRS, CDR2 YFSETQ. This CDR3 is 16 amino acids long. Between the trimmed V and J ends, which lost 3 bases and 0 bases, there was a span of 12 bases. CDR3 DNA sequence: TGCGCCAGCAGCTCCGGGACGGTTGCAACTAATGAAAAACTGTTTTTT. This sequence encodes CASSSGTVATNEKLFF.

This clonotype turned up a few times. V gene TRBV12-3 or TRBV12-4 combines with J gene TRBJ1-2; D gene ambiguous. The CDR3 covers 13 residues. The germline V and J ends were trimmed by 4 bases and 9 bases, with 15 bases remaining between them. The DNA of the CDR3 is TGTGCCAGCAGTTCCTCGAGGGCGCGTAGCTACACCTTC. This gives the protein CASSSSRARSYTF.

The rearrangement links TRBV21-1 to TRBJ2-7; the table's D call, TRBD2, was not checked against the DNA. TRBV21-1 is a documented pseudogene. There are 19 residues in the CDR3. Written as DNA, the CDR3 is TGTGCCAGCAGCAAAGGAGGAGGACTAGCGGGTTCGCTCTCCTACGAGCAGTACTTC. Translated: CASSKGGGLAGSLSYEQYF.

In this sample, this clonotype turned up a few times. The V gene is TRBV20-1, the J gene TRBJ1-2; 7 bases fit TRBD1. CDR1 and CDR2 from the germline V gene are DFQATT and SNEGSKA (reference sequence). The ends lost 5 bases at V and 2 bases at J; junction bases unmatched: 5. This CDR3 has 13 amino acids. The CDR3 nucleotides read TGCAGTGCTTCACAGGGGATGAACTATGGCTACACCTTC. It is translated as CSASQGMNYGYTF.

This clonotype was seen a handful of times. The CDR3 here is CASRGTDKEQYF. CDR3 DNA sequence: TGTGCCAGCAGAGGGACAGATAAGGAGCAGTACTTC. The rearrangement uses TRBV3-1 and TRBJ2-7, with 7 positions matching TRBD1. V lost 6 bases, J lost 7 bases, and 6 bases stayed unmatched. In germline, CDR1 is LGHDT, CDR2 YNNKEL (reference sequence). This CDR3 region has 12 residues.

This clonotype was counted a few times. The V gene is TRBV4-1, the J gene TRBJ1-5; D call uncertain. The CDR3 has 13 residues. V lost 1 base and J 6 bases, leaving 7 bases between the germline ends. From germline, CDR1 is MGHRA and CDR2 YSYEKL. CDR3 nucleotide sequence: TGCGCCAGCAGCCAAGGGGAGGCTCAGCCCCAGCATTTT. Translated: CASSQGEAQPQHF.

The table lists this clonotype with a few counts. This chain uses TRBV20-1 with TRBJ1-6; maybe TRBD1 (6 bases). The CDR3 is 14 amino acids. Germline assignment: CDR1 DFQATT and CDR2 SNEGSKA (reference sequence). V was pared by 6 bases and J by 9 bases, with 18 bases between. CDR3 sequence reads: CSAVGQGQSSPLHF. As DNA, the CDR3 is TGCAGTGCCGTCGGGCAGGGGCAGAGTTCACCCCTCCACTTT.

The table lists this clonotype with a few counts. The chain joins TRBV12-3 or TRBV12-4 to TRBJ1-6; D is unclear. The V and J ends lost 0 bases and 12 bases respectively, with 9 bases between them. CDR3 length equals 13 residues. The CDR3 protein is CASSLAPRLPLHF. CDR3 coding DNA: TGTGCCAGCAGTTTAGCCCCCCGTCTACCCCTCCACTTT.

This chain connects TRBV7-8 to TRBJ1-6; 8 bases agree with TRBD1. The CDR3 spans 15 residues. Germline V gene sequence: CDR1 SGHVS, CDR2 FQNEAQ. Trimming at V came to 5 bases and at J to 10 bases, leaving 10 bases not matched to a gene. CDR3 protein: CASSPLTGEFSPLHF. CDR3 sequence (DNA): TGTGCCAGCAGCCCCCTGACAGGGGAATTCTCACCCCTCCACTTT.

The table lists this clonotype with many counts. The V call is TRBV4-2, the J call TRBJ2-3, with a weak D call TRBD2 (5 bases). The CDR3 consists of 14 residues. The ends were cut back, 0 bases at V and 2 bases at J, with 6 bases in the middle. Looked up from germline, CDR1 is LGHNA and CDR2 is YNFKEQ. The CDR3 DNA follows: TGTGCCAGCAGCCAAGATCTAGCCACAGATACGCAGTATTTT. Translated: CASSQDLATDTQYF.

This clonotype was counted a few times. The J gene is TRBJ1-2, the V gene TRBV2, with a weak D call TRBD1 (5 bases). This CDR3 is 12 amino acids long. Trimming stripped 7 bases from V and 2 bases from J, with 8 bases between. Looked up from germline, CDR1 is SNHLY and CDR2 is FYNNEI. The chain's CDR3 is CASIRQNYGYTF. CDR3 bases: TGTGCCAGCATTAGACAGAACTATGGCTACACCTTC.

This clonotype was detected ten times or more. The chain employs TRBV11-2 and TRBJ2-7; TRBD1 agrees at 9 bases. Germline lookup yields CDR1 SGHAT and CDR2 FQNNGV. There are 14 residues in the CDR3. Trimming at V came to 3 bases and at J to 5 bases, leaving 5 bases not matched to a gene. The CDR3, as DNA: TGTGCCAGCAGCTTGGGACAGGGCCATGACGAGCAGTACTTC. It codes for CASSLGQGHDEQYF.

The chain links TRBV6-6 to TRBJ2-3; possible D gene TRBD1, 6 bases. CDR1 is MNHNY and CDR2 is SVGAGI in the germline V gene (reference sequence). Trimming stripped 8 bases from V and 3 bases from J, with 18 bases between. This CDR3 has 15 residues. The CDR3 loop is CASLARGGWTDTQYF. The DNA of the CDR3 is TGTGCCAGCCTTGCCCGAGGGGGATGGACAGATACGCAGTATTTT.

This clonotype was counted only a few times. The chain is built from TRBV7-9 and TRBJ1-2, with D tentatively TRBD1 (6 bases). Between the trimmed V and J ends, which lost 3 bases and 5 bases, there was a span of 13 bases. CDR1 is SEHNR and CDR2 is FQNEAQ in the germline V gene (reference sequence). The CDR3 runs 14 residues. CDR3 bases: TGTGCCAGCAGCTTTCAGGGGCCCCCTTATGGCTACACCTTC. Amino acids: CASSFQGPPYGYTF. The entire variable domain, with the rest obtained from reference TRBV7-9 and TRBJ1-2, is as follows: DTGVSQNPRHKITKRGQNVTFRCDPISEHNRLYWYRQTLGQGPEFLTYFQNEAQLEKSRLLSDRFSAERPKGSFSTLEIQRTEQGDSAMYLCASSFQGPPYGYTFGSGTRLTVV.